This is a list of T cell receptor beta chains from one sample in a study of beta chain features in type 1 diabetes. The method was immunoSEQ multiplex PCR; TCRdb's version includes in-frame clones alone and lacks a portion of them. The sample has about 620,000 clones; roughly 16% are singletons. Sequenced: naive CD4+ T cells from blood. These receptor sequences come from a young man in good health. CDR3s include the opening cysteine and the closing phenylalanine or tryptophan. The order of the fields is CDR3 DNA, CDR3 protein, V gene, clone size, D gene, J gene. The D gene is left open where the match is weak. Expanded clones are given a class, and other clones once, few, many or no size at all.

TGTGCCAGCAGTGGACTAGTCGGGAAGGCGGAGCAGTACTTC CASSGLVGKAEQYF TRBV6-5 . TRBD2 TRBJ2-7
TGTGCTAGTGGTTTGTCCCCTTGGACGGCGGGGGATAAGTCCCAGTACTTC CASGLSPWTAGDKSQYF TRBV12-5 few TRBD2 TRBJ2-5
TGTGCCAGCTACAGTGAGACAAGGCAGCCCCAGCATTTT CASYSETRQPQHF TRBV6-1 few . TRBJ1-5
TGTGCCAGCAGCTCACCGTCGGGGTCCGGGGAGCTGTTTTTT CASSSPSGSGELFF TRBV5-4 few . TRBJ2-2
TGTGCCAGCAGTTTGGTGAACAGCAGGGCCAAAAACATTCAGTACTTC CASSLVNSRAKNIQYF TRBV27 . . TRBJ2-4
TGTGCCAGCAGCCAAGACGCACAGCGGAAAAACATTCAGTACTTC CASSQDAQRKNIQYF TRBV14 . . TRBJ2-4
TGTGCCAGCAGTTCCGACCAACAGGGGAACTTTAACTATGGCTACACCTTC CASSSDQQGNFNYGYTF TRBV28 few TRBD1 TRBJ1-2
TGTGCCAGCAGCTTAGTTCAGAATACCTACAATGAGCAGTTCTTC CASSLVQNTYNEQFF TRBV7-2 . . TRBJ2-1
TGTGCCAGCAGCTTAGCCCTGACTAGCGGGAGACCCTACGAGCAGTACTTC CASSLALTSGRPYEQYF TRBV7-8 few TRBD2 TRBJ2-7
TGCAGCGTTGAAGATCATGGGAGAGGGAACACTGAAGCTTTCTTT CSVEDHGRGNTEAFF TRBV29-1 . . TRBJ1-1
TGTGCCAGCAGCTCAATCAGACAGGGGGCTTCTGGGGCCAACGTCCTGACTTTC CASSSIRQGASGANVLTF TRBV7-9 . TRBD1 TRBJ2-6
TGTGCCAGCAGCGCTAGGGTTGGGGAGACCCAGTACTTC CASSARVGETQYF TRBV9 . . TRBJ2-5
TGCGCCAGCAGCTCCATCTCAGGGAACACTGAAGCTTTCTTT CASSSISGNTEAFF TRBV5-1 . . TRBJ1-1
TGTGCCAGCAGTTATCGTTCTAGCGGGGGGCCTGGGGAGCAGTACTTC CASSYRSSGGPGEQYF TRBV11-2 . TRBD2 TRBJ2-7
TGTGCCAGCAGTGCCGCGGGGGCCCGCTATGGCTACACCTTC CASSAAGARYGYTF TRBV5-4 . . TRBJ1-2
TGTGCCAGCAGCTTCATAGCGGGGATCACCTACGAGCAGTACTTC CASSFIAGITYEQYF TRBV7-3 few TRBD2 TRBJ2-7
TGTGCCAGCAGTTACAATCAGGGTTTCGAGCAGTACTTC CASSYNQGFEQYF TRBV6-5 . . TRBJ2-7
TGCGCCAGCAGCCGAGGGACTTCCTACGAGCAGTACTTC CASSRGTSYEQYF TRBV4-3 . . TRBJ2-7
TGTGCCAGCAGCTTATGGACCTACGGGGCGAACAATGAGCAGTTCTTC CASSLWTYGANNEQFF TRBV7-2 . . TRBJ2-1
TGTGCCAGCAGCTTTTCCAGGACAGGCATCACCGGGGAGCTGTTTTTT CASSFSRTGITGELFF TRBV7-2 . TRBD1 TRBJ2-2
TGTGCCATCAGTGAGTCTAACCCGGGAGCCAATGAGCAGTTCTTC CAISESNPGANEQFF TRBV10-3 . . TRBJ2-1
TGTGCCAGCAGCTTAGCCACACTACTAGCCAAAAACATTCAGTACTTC CASSLATLLAKNIQYF TRBV7-2 few . TRBJ2-4
TGTGCCAGCAGCTTAGCGGGGGGGCGGCAAGAGACCCAGTACTTC CASSLAGGRQETQYF TRBV7-8 few . TRBJ2-5
TGTGCCAGCAGTCGTATAGCGGGAGCGGCCTACAATGAGCAGTTCTTC CASSRIAGAAYNEQFF TRBV9 . TRBD2 TRBJ2-1
TGTGCCAGCAGTCACCCATTTTCAGGGGACCCAACTAGCACAGATACGCAGTATTTT CASSHPFSGDPTSTDTQYF TRBV11-3 few . TRBJ2-3
TGTGCCAGCGGATCTATAGCGGGAGGCCTATTCACAGATACGCAGTATTTT CASGSIAGGLFTDTQYF TRBV7-2 . TRBD2 TRBJ2-3
TGTGCCAGCAGCTTACCGAGGGGCGGCTACGAGCAGTACTTC CASSLPRGGYEQYF TRBV7-2 few . TRBJ2-7
TGTGCCAGCAGCGTAGAGGACAGGTCGGGGTACGAGCAGTACTTC CASSVEDRSGYEQYF TRBV9 . TRBD1 TRBJ2-7
TGCGCCAGCAGCCAAGACAGGGCCCCCTACAATGAGCAGTTCTTC CASSQDRAPYNEQFF TRBV4-3 few . TRBJ2-1
TGTGCCAGCAGCCAAGATAGAACCTACGAGCAGTACTTC CASSQDRTYEQYF TRBV4-2 few . TRBJ2-7
TGTGCCAGCAGTCCCAGATTCTACCGTACCGGCAATCAGCCCCAGCATTTT CASSPRFYRTGNQPQHF TRBV28 . . TRBJ1-5
TGTGCCAGCAGTCCGGGACAGGGCAACACTGAAGCTTTCTTT CASSPGQGNTEAFF TRBV6-6 . TRBD1 TRBJ1-1
TGTGCCAGCACCAAAGACAGAGAGGTGGAGACCCAGTACTTC CASTKDREVETQYF TRBV2 . . TRBJ2-5
TGTGCCAGCAGCGTCCAGGGGCCCAGCTCTGGGGCCAACGTCCTGACTTTC CASSVQGPSSGANVLTF TRBV9 . . TRBJ2-6
TGTGCCAGCAGTCTGGGGACTAGCGTAAACACCGGGGAGCTGTTTTTT CASSLGTSVNTGELFF TRBV27 . TRBD2 TRBJ2-2
TGTGCCAGCAGCGTAAAAAGGACATCCTCCTACGAGCAGTACTTC CASSVKRTSSYEQYF TRBV6-4 . . TRBJ2-7